Included here is one TCR beta chain sequence, with context. This record comes from a study of blood T cell repertoires in COVID-19. Germline V gene sequence: CDR1 MNHEY, CDR2 SMNVEV (reference sequence). V shed 0 bases and J shed 13 bases, with 10 bases lying between them. The CDR3 sequence is 12 residues long. The authors' processing: Nucleated cell number was recorded as an estimate derived from reference gene primer amplification. The assay was immunoSEQ multiplex PCR, and TCRdb's table has in-frame clones only and misses some. The V and J calls and the clone size are those of that table, but D and trimming were determined from the DNA. The sample contains fewer than 200,000 clones, about four fifths of which appear only once.

The sequenced sample consisted of peripheral blood. V is TRBV27 and J is TRBJ2-1; D is undetermined. This TCR was sampled from a middle-aged man who had recovered from COVID-19. CDR3 nucleotide sequence: TGTGCCAGCAGTTTATCAACCGGGTACCAGTTCTTC. Translation: CASSLSTGYQFF.